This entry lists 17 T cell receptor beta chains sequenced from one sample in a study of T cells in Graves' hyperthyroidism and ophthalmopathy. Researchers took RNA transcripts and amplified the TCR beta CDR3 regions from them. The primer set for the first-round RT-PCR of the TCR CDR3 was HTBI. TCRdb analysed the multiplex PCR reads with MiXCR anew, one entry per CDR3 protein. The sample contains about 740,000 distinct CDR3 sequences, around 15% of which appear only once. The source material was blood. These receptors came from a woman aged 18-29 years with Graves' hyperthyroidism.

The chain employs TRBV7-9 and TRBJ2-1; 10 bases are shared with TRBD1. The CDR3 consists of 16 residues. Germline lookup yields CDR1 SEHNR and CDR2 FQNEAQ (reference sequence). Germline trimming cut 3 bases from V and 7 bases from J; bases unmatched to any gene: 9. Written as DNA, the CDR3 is TGTGCCAGCAGCTTCTCCGGGACAGGGGTAGGGAATGAGCAGTTCTTC. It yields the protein CASSFSGTGVGNEQFF. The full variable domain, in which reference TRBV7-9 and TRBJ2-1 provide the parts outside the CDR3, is DTGVSQNPRHKITKRGQNVTFRCDPISEHNRLYWYRQTLGQGPEFLTYFQNEAQLEKSRLLSDRFSAERPKGSFSTLEIQRTEQGDSAMYLCASSFSGTGVGNEQFFGPGTRLTVL.

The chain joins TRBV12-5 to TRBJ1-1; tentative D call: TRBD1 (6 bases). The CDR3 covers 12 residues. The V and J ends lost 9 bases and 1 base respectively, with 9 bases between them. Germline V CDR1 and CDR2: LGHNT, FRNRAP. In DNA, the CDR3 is TGTGCTAGCAAGACAGGGAACACTGAAGCTTTCTTT. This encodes CASKTGNTEAFF.

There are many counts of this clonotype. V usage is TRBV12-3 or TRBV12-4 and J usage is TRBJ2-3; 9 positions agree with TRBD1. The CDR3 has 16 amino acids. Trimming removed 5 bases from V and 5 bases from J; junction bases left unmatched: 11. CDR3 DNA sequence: TGTGCCAGCAGTCGCCGGGACAGGGCACCGGGAGATACGCAGTATTTT. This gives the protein CASSRRDRAPGDTQYF.

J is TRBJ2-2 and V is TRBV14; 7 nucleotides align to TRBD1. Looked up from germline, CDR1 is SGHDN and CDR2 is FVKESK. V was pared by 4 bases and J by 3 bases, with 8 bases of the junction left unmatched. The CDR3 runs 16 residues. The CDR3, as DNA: TGTGCCAGCAGCCGGTCTGGCCAGGGGGACACCGGGGAGCTGTTTTTT. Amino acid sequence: CASSRSGQGDTGELFF.

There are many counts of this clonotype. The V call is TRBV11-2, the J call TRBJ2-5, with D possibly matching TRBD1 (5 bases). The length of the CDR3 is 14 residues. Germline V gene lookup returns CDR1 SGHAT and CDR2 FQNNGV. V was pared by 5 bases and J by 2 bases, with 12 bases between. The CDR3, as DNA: TGTGCCAGCAGCCGTAGGGGTTCTCAAGAGACCCAGTACTTC. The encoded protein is CASSRRGSQETQYF.

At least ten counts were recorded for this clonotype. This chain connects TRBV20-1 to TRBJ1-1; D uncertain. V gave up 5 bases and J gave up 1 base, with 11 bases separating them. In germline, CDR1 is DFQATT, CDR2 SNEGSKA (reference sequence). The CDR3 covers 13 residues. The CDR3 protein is CSAVPIPNTEAFF. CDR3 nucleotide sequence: TGCAGTGCTGTCCCGATTCCGAACACTGAAGCTTTCTTT.

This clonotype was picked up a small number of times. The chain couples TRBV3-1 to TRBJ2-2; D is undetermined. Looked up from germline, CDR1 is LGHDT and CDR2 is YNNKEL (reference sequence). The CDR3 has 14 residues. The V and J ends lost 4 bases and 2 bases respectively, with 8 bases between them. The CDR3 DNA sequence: TGTGCCAGCAGCCTAACCTTAAACACCGGGGAGCTGTTTTTT. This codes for CASSLTLNTGELFF.

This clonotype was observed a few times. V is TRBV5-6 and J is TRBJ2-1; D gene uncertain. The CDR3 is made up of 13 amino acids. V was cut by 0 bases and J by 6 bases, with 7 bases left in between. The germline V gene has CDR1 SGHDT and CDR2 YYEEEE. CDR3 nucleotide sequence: TGTGCCAGCAGCTTGGCGTCGACCAATGAGCAGTTCTTC. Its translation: CASSLASTNEQFF.

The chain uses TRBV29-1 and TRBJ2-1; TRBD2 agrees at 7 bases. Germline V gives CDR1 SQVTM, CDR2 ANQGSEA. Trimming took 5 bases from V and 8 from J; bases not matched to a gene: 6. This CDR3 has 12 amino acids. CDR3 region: CSVPRLAHEQFF. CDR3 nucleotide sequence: TGCAGCGTTCCGAGACTAGCCCATGAGCAGTTCTTC.

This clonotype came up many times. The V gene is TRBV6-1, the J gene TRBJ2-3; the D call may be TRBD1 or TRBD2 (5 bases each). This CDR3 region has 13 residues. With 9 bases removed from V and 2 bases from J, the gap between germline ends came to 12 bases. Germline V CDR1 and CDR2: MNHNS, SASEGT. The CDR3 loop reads CASRDHFTDTQYF. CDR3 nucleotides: TGTGCCAGTCGGGACCATTTCACAGATACGCAGTATTTT.

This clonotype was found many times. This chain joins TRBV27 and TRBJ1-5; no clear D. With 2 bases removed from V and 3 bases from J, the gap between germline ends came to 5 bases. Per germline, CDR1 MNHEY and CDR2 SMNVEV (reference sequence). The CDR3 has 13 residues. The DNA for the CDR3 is TGTGCCAGCAGTTTACGGCCCAATCAGCCCCAGCATTTT. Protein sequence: CASSLRPNQPQHF.

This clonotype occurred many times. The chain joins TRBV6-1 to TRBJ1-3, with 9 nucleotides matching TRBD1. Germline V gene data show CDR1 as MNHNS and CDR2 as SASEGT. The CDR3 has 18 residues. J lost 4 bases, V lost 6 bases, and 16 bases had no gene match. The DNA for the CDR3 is TGTGCCAGCAGCGCTATTCCGGGACAGGGCAGTAGCGGAAACACCATATATTTT. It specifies CASSAIPGQGSSGNTIYF.

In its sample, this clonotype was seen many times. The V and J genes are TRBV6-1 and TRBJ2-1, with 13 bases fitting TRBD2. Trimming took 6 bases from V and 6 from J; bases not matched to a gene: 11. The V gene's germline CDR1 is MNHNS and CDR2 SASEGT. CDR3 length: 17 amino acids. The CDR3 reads CASRDWAGLAGANEQFF. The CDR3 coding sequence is TGTGCCAGCAGGGATTGGGCTGGACTAGCGGGAGCCAATGAGCAGTTCTTC.

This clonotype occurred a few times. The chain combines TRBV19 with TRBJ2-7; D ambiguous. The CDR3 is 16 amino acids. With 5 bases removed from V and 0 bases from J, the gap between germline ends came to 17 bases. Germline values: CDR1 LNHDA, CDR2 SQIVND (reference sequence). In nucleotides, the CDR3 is TGTGCCAGTAGTGTGGGGAAAATCGATTCCTCCTACGAGCAGTACTTC. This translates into CASSVGKIDSSYEQYF.

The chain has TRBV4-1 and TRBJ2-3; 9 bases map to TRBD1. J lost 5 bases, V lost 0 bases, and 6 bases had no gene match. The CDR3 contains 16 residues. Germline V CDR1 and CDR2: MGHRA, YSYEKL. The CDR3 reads CASSQEGQGFQDTQYF. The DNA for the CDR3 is TGCGCCAGCAGCCAAGAAGGACAGGGGTTTCAAGATACGCAGTATTTT.

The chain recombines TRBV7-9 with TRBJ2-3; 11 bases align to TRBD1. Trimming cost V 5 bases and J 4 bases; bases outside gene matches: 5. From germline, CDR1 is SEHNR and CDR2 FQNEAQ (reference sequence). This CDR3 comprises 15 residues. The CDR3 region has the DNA TGTGCCAGCAGCAACGGACAGGGGGCTCCAGATACGCAGTATTTT. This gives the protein CASSNGQGAPDTQYF. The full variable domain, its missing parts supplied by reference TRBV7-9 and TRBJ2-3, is DTGVSQNPRHKITKRGQNVTFRCDPISEHNRLYWYRQTLGQGPEFLTYFQNEAQLEKSRLLSDRFSAERPKGSFSTLEIQRTEQGDSAMYLCASSNGQGAPDTQYFGPGTRLTVL.

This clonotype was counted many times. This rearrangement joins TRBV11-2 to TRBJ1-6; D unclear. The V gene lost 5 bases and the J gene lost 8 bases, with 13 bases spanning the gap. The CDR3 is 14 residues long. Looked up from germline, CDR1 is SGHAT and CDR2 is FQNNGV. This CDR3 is CASSTRQKYSPLHF. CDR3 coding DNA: TGTGCCAGCAGCACCCGACAAAAATATTCACCCCTCCACTTT.